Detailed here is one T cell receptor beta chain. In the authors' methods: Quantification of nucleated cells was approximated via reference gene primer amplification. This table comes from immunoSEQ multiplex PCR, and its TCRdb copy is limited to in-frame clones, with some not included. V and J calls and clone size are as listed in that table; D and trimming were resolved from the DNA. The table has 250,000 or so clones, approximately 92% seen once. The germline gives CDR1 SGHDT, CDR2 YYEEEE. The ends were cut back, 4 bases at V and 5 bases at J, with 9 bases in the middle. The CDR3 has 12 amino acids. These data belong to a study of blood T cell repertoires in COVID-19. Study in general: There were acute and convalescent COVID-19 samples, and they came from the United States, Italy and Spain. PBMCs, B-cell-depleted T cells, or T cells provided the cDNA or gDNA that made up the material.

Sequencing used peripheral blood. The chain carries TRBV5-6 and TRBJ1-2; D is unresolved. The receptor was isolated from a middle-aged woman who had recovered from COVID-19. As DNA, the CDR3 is TGTGCCAGCAGCCTGGACTATTATGGCTACACCTTC. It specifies CASSLDYYGYTF.